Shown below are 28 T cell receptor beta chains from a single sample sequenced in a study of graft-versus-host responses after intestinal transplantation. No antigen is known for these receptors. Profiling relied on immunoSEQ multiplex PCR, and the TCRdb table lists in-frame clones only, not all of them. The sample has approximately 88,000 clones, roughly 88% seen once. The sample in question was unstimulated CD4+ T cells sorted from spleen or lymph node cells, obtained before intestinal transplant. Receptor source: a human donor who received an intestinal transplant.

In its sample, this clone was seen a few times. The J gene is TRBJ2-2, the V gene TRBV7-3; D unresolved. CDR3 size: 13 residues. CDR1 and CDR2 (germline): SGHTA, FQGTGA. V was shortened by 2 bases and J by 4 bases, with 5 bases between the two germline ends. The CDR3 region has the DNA TGTGCCAGCAGCTTACTGAGCACCGGGGAGCTGTTTTTT. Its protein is CASSLLSTGELFF.

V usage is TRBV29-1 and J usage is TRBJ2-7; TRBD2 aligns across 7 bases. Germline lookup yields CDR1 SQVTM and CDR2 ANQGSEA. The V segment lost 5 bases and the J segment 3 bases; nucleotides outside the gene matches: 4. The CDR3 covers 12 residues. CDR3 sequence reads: CSVRGGGYEQYF. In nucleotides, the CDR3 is TGCAGCGTTCGCGGGGGTGGCTACGAGCAGTACTTC.

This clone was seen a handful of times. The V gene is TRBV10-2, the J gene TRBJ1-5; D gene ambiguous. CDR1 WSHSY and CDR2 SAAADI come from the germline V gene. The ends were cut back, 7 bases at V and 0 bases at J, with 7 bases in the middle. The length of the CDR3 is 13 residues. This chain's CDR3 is CASKRDSNQPQHF. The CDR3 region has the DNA TGCGCCAGCAAGAGAGATAGCAATCAGCCCCAGCATTTT.

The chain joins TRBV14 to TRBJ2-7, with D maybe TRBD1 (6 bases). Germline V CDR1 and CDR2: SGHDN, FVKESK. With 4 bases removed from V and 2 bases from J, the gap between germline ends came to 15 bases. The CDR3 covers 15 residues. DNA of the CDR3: TGTGCCAGCAGCCCTCCCGGGACACCAACCTACGAGCAGTACTTC. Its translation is CASSPPGTPTYEQYF.

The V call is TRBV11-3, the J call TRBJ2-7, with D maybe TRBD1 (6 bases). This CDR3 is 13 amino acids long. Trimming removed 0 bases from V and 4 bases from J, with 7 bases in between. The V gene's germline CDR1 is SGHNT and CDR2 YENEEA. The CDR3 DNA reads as TGTGCCAGCAGCTTAGATAGGGGGTACGAGCAGTACTTC. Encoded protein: CASSLDRGYEQYF. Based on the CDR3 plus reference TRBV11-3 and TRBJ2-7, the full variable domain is EAGVVQSPRYKIIEKKQPVAFWCNPISGHNTLYWYLQNLGQGPELLIRYENEEAVDDSQLPKDRFSAERLKGVDSTLKIQPAELGDSAVYLCASSLDRGYEQYFGPGTRLTVT.

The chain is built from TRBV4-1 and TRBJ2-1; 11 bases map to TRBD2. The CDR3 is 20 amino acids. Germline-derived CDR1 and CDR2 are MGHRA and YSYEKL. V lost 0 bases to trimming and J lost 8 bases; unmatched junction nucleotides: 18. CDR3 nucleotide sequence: TGCGCCAGCAGCCAAGATAGTAGCGGGGGGGCTCGGGTCCTGAGGGATGAGCAGTTCTTC. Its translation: CASSQDSSGGARVLRDEQFF.

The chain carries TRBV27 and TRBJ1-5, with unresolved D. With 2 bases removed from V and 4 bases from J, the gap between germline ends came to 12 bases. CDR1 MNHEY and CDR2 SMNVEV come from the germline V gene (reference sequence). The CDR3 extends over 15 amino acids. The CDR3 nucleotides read TGTGCCAGCAGTTTACGAGGTCTCGCTAATCAGCCCCAGCATTTT. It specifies CASSLRGLANQPQHF.

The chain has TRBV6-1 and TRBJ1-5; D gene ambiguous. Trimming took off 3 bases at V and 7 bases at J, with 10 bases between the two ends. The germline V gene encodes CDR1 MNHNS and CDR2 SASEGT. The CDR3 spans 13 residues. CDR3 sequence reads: CASSEREGQPQHF. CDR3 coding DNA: TGTGCCAGCAGTGAGAGGGAAGGGCAGCCCCAGCATTTT.

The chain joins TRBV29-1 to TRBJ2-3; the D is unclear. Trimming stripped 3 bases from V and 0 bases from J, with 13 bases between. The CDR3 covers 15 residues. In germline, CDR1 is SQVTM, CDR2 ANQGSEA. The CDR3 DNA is TGCAGCGTTGAGCCCCGCGGCAGCAGCACAGATACGCAGTATTTT. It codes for CSVEPRGSSTDTQYF.

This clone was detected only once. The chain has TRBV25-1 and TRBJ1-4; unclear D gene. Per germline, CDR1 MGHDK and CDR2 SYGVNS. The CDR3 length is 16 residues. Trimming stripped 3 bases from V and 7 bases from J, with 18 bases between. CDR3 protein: CASSDPTGPRGEKLFF. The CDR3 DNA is TGTGCCAGCAGTGACCCGACCGGCCCTCGGGGTGAAAAACTGTTTTTT. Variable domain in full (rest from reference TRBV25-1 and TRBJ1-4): EADIYQTPRYLVIGTGKKITLECSQTMGHDKMYWYQQDPGMELHLIHYSYGVNSTEKGDLSSESTVSRIRTEHFPLTLESARPSHTSQYLCASSDPTGPRGEKLFFGSGTQLSVL.

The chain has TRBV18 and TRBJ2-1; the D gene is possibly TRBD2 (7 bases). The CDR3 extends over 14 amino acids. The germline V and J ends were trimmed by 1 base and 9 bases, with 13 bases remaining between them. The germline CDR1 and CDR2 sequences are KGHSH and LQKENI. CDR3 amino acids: CASSPREGVSEQFF. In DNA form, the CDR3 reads TGTGCCAGCTCACCACGGGAGGGGGTGAGTGAGCAGTTCTTC.

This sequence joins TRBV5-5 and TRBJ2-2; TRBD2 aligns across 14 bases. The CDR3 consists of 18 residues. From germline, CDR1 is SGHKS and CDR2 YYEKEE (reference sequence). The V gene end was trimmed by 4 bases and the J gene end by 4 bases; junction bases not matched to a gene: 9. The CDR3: CASSIRTSGGPGTGELFF. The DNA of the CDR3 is TGTGCCAGCAGCATCCGGACTAGCGGGGGGCCGGGCACCGGGGAGCTGTTTTTT.

The CDR3 DNA reads TGTGCCAGCAGTGTTGGGACAGGGGGGTACGAGCAGTACTTC. Translation: CASSVGTGGYEQYF. The chain recombines TRBV2 with TRBJ2-7; 11 nucleotides line up with TRBD1. The CDR3 has 14 amino acids. J gave up 4 bases and V 4 bases, and 3 bases lay outside the gene matches. CDR1 is SNHLY, CDR2 FYNNEI, per germline.

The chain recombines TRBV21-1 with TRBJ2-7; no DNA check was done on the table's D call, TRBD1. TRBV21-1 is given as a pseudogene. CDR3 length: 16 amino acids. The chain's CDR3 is CASSTRQDLTTYEQYF. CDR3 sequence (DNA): TGTGCCAGCAGCACCCGACAGGACTTGACGACCTACGAGCAGTACTTC.

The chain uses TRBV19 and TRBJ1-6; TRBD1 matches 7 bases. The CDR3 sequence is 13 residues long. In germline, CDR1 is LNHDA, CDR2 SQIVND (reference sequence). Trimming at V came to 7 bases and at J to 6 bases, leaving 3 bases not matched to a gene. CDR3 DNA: TGTGCCAGTACGACAGGGAGTAATTCACCCCTCCACTTT. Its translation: CASTTGSNSPLHF.

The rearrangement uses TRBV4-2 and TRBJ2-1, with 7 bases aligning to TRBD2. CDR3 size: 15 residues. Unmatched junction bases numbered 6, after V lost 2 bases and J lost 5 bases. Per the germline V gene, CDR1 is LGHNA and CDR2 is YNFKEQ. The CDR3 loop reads CASSQSTSPNNEQFF. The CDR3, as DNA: TGTGCCAGCAGCCAATCGACTAGCCCTAACAATGAGCAGTTCTTC.

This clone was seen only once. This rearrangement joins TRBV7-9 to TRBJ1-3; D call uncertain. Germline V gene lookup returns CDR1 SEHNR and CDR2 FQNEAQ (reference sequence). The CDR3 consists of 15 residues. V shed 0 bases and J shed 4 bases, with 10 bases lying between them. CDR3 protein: CASSLAEVSGNTIYF. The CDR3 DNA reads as TGTGCCAGCAGCTTAGCGGAGGTGTCGGGAAACACCATATATTTT.

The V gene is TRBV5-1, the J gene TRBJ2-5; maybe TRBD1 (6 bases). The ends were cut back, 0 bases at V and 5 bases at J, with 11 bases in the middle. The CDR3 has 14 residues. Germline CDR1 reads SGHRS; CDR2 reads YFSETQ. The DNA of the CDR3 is TGCGCCAGCAGCTTGGGAACAGGGTTCGAGACCCAGTACTTC. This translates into CASSLGTGFETQYF. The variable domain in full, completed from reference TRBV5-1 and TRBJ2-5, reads KAGVTQTPRYLIKTRGQQVTLSCSPISGHRSVSWYQQTPGQGLQFLFEYFSETQRNKGNFPGRFSGRQFSNSRSEMNVSTLELGDSALYLCASSLGTGFETQYFGPGTRLLVL.

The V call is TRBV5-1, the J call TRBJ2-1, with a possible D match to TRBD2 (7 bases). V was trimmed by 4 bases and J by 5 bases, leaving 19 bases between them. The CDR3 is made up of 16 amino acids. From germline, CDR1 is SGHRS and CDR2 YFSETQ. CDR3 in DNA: TGCGCCAGCAGCCCGACGGGGGCGGGGGTTCACAATGAGCAGTTCTTC. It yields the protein CASSPTGAGVHNEQFF.

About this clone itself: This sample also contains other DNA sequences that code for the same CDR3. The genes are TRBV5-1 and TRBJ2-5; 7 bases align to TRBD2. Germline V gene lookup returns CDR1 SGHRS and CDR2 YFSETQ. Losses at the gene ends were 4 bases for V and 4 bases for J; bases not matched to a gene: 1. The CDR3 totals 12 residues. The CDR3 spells CASSPGGETQYF. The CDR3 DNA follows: TGCGCCAGCAGCCCGGGGGGAGAGACCCAGTACTTC. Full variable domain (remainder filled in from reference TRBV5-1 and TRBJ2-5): KAGVTQTPRYLIKTRGQQVTLSCSPISGHRSVSWYQQTPGQGLQFLFEYFSETQRNKGNFPGRFSGRQFSNSRSEMNVSTLELGDSALYLCASSPGGETQYFGPGTRLLVL.

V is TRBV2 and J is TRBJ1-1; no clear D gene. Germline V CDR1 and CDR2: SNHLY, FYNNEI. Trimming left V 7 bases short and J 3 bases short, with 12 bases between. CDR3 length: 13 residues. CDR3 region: CASIFSRDTEAFF. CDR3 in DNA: TGTGCCAGCATCTTCAGTCGGGACACTGAAGCTTTCTTT.

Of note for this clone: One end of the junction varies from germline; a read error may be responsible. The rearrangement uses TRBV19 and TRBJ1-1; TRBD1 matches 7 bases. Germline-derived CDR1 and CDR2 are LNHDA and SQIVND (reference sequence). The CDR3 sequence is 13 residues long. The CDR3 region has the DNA TGTGCCAGTAGTATAGATGCTGGCGGGACAGTCATCTTT. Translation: CASSIDAGGTVIF.

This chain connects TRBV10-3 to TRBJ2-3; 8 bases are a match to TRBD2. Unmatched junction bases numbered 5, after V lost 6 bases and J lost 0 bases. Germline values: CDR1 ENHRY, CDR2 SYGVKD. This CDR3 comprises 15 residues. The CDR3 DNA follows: TGTGCCATCAGGCCAGCGGGGGATAGCACAGATACGCAGTATTTT. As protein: CAIRPAGDSTDTQYF.

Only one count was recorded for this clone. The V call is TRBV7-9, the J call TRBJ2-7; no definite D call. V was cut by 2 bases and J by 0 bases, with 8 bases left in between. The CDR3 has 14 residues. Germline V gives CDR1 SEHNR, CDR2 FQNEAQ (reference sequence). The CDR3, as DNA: TGTGCCAGCAGCTTAATGTACAGCTCCTACGAGCAGTACTTC. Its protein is CASSLMYSSYEQYF.

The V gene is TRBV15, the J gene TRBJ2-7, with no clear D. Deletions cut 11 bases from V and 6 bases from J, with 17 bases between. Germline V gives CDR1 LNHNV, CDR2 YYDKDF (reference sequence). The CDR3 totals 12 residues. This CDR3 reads CALKTQKCEQYF. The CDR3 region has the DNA TGTGCCCTGAAAACACAGAAGTGCGAGCAGTACTTC.

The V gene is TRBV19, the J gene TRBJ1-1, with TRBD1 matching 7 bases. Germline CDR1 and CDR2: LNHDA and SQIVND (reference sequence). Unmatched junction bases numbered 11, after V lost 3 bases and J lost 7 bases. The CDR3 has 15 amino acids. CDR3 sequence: CASSISKGAQGEAFF. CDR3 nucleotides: TGTGCCAGTAGTATTTCGAAGGGGGCGCAGGGTGAAGCTTTCTTT.

The CDR3 sequence is CASSRQGLGEGYTF. CDR3 nucleotide sequence: TGCGCCAGCAGCCGACAGGGCCTCGGGGAGGGCTACACCTTC. The V gene is TRBV5-1, the J gene TRBJ1-2, with 7 bases aligning to TRBD1. The length of the CDR3 is 14 residues. The germline V gene has CDR1 SGHRS and CDR2 YFSETQ. V lost 4 bases, J lost 8 bases, and 11 bases stayed unmatched.

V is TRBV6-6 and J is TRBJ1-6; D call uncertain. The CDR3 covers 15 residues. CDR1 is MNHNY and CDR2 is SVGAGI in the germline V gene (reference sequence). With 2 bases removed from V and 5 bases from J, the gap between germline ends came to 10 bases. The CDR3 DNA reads TGTGCCAGCAGTTACGGCCAAACCAATAATTCACCCCTCCACTTT. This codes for CASSYGQTNNSPLHF.